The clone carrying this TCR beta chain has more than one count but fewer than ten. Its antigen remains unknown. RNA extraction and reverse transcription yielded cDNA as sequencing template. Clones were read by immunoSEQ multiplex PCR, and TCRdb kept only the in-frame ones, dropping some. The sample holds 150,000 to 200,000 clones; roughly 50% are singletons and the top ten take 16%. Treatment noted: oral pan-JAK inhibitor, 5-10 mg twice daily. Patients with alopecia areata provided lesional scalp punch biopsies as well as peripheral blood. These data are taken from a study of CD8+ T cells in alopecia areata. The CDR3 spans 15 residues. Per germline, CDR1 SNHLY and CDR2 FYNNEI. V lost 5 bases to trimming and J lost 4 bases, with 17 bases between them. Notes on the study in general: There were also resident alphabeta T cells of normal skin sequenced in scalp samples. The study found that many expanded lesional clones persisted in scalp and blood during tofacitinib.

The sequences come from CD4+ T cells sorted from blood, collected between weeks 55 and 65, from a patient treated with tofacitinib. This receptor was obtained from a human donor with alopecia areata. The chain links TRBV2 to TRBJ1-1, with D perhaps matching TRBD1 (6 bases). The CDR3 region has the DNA TGTGCCAGCAGTCCGCAACCAACAGGGCGCACTGAAGCTTTCTTT. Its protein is CASSPQPTGRTEAFF.